The 18 T cell receptor beta chains in this list originate from one sample, sequenced in a study of Ad26.COV2.S vaccination and SARS-CoV-2 variants. Produced via immunoSEQ multiplex PCR; TCRdb's table is partial and in-frame only. The sample includes around 450,000 clones, roughly 87% of them seen just once. The treatment was: roughly 20 received Ad26.COV2.S at low or high dose, single or two shots; several received placebo; per-sample allocation not given. Collection of samples fell on day 63 after the first vaccine or placebo injection. The source material was peripheral blood, sampled in a trial of Ad26.COV2.S vaccine versus placebo. These receptors were collected from a person between 18 and 60 years old who received the Ad26.COV2.S COVID-19 vaccine or a placebo.

This chain links TRBV18 with TRBJ2-5; 10 positions match TRBD2. Unmatched junction bases numbered 8, after V lost 3 bases and J lost 7 bases. CDR1 is KGHSH, CDR2 LQKENI, per germline. The CDR3 has 15 residues. The CDR3 DNA sequence: TGTGCCAGCTCACCGGCCAGCGGGGGGGCGGGGACCCAGTACTTC. It is translated as CASSPASGGAGTQYF.

The chain couples TRBV18 to TRBJ1-4, with D perhaps TRBD1 (5 bases). This CDR3 contains 13 residues. Between the trimmed V and J ends, which lost 5 bases and 8 bases, there was a span of 12 bases. Germline-derived CDR1 and CDR2 are KGHSH and LQKENI. CDR3 in DNA: TGTGCCAGCTCAGGGACGGGGAGAGAAAAACTGTTTTTT. Its translation: CASSGTGREKLFF.

With respect to this clone: This may be a read error: a much more frequent sequence differs by one nucleotide. The CDR3 spells CASSYTSSGANVLTF. The CDR3 DNA reads TGTGCCAGCAGTTACACTAGCTCTGGGGCCAACGTCCTGACTTTC. The chain has TRBV28 and TRBJ2-6; a possible D gene is TRBD2 (5 bases). Germline lookup yields CDR1 MDHEN and CDR2 SYDVKM. This CDR3 contains 15 residues. Between the trimmed V and J ends, which lost 4 bases and 0 bases, there was a span of 7 bases.

The gene calls are TRBV5-4 and TRBJ1-6; 8 bases line up with TRBD1. The CDR3 is 17 amino acids. With 0 bases clipped from V and 7 bases from J, the junction kept 9 bases outside the gene matches. Germline V lookup: CDR1 SGHNT, CDR2 YYREEE (reference sequence). The DNA of the CDR3 is TGTGCCAGCAGCTTGGACCGTGGACAGGGCCGAAATTCACCCCTCCACTTT. Translation: CASSLDRGQGRNSPLHF. Filled out from reference TRBV5-4 and TRBJ1-6, the complete variable domain reads ETGVTQSPTHLIKTRGQQVTLRCSSQSGHNTVSWYQQALGQGPQFIFQYYREEENGRGNFPPRFSGLQFPNYSSELNVNALELDDSALYLCASSLDRGQGRNSPLHFGNGTRLTVT.

The chain joins TRBV5-4 to TRBJ2-7; 11 bases align to TRBD2. The CDR3 extends over 14 amino acids. V lost 7 bases to trimming and J lost 7 bases; unmatched junction nucleotides: 10. In germline, CDR1 is SGHNT, CDR2 YYREEE (reference sequence). CDR3 sequence (DNA): TGTGCCAGCTTCAGGGTAGCGGGAGGGCATGAGCAGTACTTC. Its translation is CASFRVAGGHEQYF.

This sequence joins TRBV4-1 and TRBJ2-5; no definite D call. Trimming pared 1 base from V and 5 bases from J, leaving 14 bases between. Per the germline V gene, CDR1 is MGHRA and CDR2 is YSYEKL. The CDR3 loop spans 15 amino acids. CDR3 loop: CASSQVGREWETQYF. CDR3 nucleotide sequence: TGCGCCAGCAGCCAAGTGGGCCGAGAATGGGAGACCCAGTACTTC.

DNA of the CDR3: TGTGCCACCAGCAGAGATATCGTACAGATCTATGGCTACACCTTC. The encoded protein is CATSRDIVQIYGYTF. This rearrangement joins TRBV15 to TRBJ1-2; D is unclear. The CDR3 sequence is 15 residues long. Germline V lookup: CDR1 LNHNV, CDR2 YYDKDF (reference sequence). Trimming shortened V by 0 bases and J by 4 bases, and 12 bases separated the two germline ends. The entire variable domain, with the rest obtained from reference TRBV15 and TRBJ1-2, is as follows: DAMVIQNPRYQVTQFGKPVTLSCSQTLNHNVMYWYQQKSSQAPKLLFHYYDKDFNNEADTPDNFQSRRPNTSFCFLDIRSPGLGDTAMYLCATSRDIVQIYGYTFGSGTRLTVV.

CDR3 DNA: TGTGCCAGTACCCCCTCCCCCCGACCTAGCGGGGAGTACAATGAGCAGTTCTTC. Translated, it gives CASTPSPRPSGEYNEQFF. J is TRBJ2-1 and V is TRBV2, with 9 nucleotides matching TRBD2. CDR1 SNHLY and CDR2 FYNNEI come from the germline V gene. Trimming at V came to 9 bases and at J to 4 bases, leaving 19 bases not matched to a gene. The CDR3 totals 18 residues. Using reference TRBV2 and TRBJ2-1 for the parts outside the CDR3, the full variable domain is EPEVTQTPSHQVTQMGQEVILRCVPISNHLYFYWYRQILGQKVEFLVSFYNNEISEKSEIFDDQFSVERPDGSNFTLKIRSTKLEDSAMYFCASTPSPRPSGEYNEQFFGPGTRLTVL.

This chain joins TRBV30 and TRBJ2-7; D call uncertain. The germline V gene encodes CDR1 GTSNPN and CDR2 SVGIG (reference sequence). V lost 0 bases and J lost 0, with 9 bases in between. CDR3 length: 14 amino acids. In nucleotides, the CDR3 is TGTGCCTGGAGTGTGGGAACCTTCTCCTACGAGCAGTACTTC. It translates to CAWSVGTFSYEQYF.

This clone appeared once. This rearrangement joins TRBV9 to TRBJ1-4; D not resolved. There are 14 residues in the CDR3. V lost 6 bases, J lost 4 bases, and 13 bases lay in between. Germline V gene data show CDR1 as SGDLS and CDR2 as YYNGEE. The CDR3, as DNA: TGTGCCAGCAACCTTGGGGAGGGTAATGAAAAACTGTTTTTT. Translating it yields CASNLGEGNEKLFF.

A single count supports this clone. The DNA of the CDR3 is TGTGCCAGCAGTTCCCCCAGTGAGGGGTCCACTAATGAAAAACTGTTTTTT. This translates into CASSSPSEGSTNEKLFF. This chain joins TRBV28 and TRBJ1-4; D possibly corresponds to TRBD1 (5 bases). The germline V gene has CDR1 MDHEN and CDR2 SYDVKM. The CDR3 loop spans 17 amino acids. V lost 4 bases to trimming and J lost 2 bases, with 17 bases between them.

The chain links TRBV4-2 to TRBJ2-7; possible D gene TRBD1, 5 bases. The germline V gene encodes CDR1 LGHNA and CDR2 YNFKEQ. The CDR3 extends over 16 amino acids. V was cut by 2 bases and J by 1 base, with 15 bases left in between. The DNA of the CDR3 is TGTGCCAGCAGCCAACAGCTTACAGGCCCTTCCTACGAGCAGTACTTC. Translating gives CASSQQLTGPSYEQYF.

This sequence joins TRBV12-3 or TRBV12-4 and TRBJ1-1, with no clear D. V was cut by 5 bases and J by 1 base, with 8 bases left in between. CDR3 length equals 13 residues. DNA of the CDR3: TGTGCCAGCAGTAGTCCAGGGAACACTGAAGCTTTCTTT. It yields the protein CASSSPGNTEAFF.

The V call is TRBV29-1, the J call TRBJ1-2; TRBD1 is a possible D gene (5 bases). V was clipped by 8 bases and J by 6 bases, with 19 bases between them. Germline-derived CDR1 and CDR2 are SQVTM and ANQGSEA. This CDR3 spans 13 amino acids. The CDR3 protein is CSTGHYGVNGYTF. The CDR3 DNA is TGCAGCACTGGACACTACGGAGTGAATGGCTACACCTTC.

The V call is TRBV28, the J call TRBJ2-3; D remains ambiguous. Looked up from germline, CDR1 is MDHEN and CDR2 is SYDVKM. V lost 1 base and J lost 6, with 17 bases in between. CDR3 length: 16 residues. The chain's CDR3 is CASSLFGNKSPDTQYF. The CDR3 nucleotides are TGTGCCAGCAGTTTATTTGGGAATAAATCCCCCGATACGCAGTATTTT.

The chain joins TRBV6-5 to TRBJ1-4, with 10 bases matching TRBD1. The CDR3 extends over 12 amino acids. CDR1 and CDR2 from the germline V gene are MNHEY and SVGAGI. The V and J ends lost 11 bases and 3 bases, in that order; junction bases with no gene match: 0. The CDR3 nucleotides read TGTGCCGGACAGGGGGCTAATGAAAAACTGTTTTTT. Translation: CAGQGANEKLFF.

This chain uses TRBV30 with TRBJ2-7; 10 nucleotides match TRBD1. Germline assignment: CDR1 GTSNPN and CDR2 SVGIG (reference sequence). The V and J ends lost 7 bases and 9 bases, in that order; junction bases with no gene match: 12. The CDR3 loop spans 13 amino acids. The CDR3, as DNA: TGTGCCTACACGAAAGACAGGGGGCGGAGGCAGTACTTC. It encodes CAYTKDRGRRQYF.

The chain joins TRBV7-9 to TRBJ1-5; a possible D gene is TRBD1 (5 bases). Trimming took 3 bases from V and 7 from J, leaving 13 bases between them. The CDR3 runs 14 residues. The germline CDR1 and CDR2 sequences are SEHNR and FQNEAQ (reference sequence). The CDR3 DNA is TGTGCCAGCAGCTTTCGGGGCGCCGGGCAGCCCCAGCATTTT. Translated: CASSFRGAGQPQHF.